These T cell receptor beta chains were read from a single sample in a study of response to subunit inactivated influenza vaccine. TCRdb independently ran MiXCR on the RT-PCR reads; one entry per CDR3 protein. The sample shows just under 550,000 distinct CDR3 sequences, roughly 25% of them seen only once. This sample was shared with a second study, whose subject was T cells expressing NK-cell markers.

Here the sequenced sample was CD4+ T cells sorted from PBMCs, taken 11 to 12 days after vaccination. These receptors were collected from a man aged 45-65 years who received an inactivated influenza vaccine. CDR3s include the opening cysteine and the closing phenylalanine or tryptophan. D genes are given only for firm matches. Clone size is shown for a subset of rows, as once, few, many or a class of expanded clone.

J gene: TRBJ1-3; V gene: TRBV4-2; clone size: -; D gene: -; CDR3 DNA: TGTGCCAGCAGCCAAGATAGGGAGCCTTTCTCTGGAAACACCATATATTTT; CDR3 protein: CASSQDREPFSGNTIYF
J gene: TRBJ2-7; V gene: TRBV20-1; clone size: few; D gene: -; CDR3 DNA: TGCAGTGCCGCCAACGCACAGGAATACGAGCAGTACTTC; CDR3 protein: CSAANAQEYEQYF
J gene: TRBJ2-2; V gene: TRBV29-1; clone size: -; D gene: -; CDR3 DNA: TGCAGCGTTGTCCCTTCTAGCTCGAGGACCGGGGAGCTGTTTTTT; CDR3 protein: CSVVPSSSRTGELFF
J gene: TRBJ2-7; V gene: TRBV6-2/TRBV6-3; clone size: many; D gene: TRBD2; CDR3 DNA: TGTGCCAGCAGCTCCCTTGCGGGGGGGCTTGTCTACGAGCAGTACTTC; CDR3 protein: CASSSLAGGLVYEQYF
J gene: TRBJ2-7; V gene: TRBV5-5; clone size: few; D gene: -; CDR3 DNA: TGTGCCAGCAGCTTGTTGAGGGAGGAGTACTTC; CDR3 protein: CASSLLREEYF
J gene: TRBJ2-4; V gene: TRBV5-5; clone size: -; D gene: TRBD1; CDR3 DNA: TGTGCCAGCAGCTTGGGACAGGGGCTAGCCAAGGGCATTCAGTACTTC; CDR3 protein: CASSLGQGLAKGIQYF
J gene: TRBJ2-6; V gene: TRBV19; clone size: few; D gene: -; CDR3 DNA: TGTGCCAGTAGTGTAGATTTCTCTGGGGCCAACGTCCTGACTTTC; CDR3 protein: CASSVDFSGANVLTF
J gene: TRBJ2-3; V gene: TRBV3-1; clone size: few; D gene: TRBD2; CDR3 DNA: TGTGCCAGCAGCCGCCGACTAGCTCCGTTCACAGATACGCAGTATTTT; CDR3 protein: CASSRRLAPFTDTQYF
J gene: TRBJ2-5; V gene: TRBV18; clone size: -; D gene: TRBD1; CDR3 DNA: TGTGCCAGCTCACCACAAGGGGGCGCATCGGAGACCCAGTACTTC; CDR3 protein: CASSPQGGASETQYF
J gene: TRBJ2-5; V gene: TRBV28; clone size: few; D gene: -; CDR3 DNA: TGTGCCAGCAGTTTGGGGTACACCCAAGAGACCCAGTACTTC; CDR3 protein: CASSLGYTQETQYF
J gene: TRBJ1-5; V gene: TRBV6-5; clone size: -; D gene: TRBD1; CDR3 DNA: TGTGCCAGCAGTTCGGGACAGGGCAAACATCAGCCCCAGCATTTT; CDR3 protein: CASSSGQGKHQPQHF
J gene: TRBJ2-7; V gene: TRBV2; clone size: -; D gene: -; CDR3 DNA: TGTGCCAGCAACCGGGAGCAGTACTTC; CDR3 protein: CASNREQYF
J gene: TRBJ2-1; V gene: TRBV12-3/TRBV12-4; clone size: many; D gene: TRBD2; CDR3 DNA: TGTGCCAGCAGTCTGACTAGCGGGAGCAATGAGCAGTTCTTC; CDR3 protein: CASSLTSGSNEQFF
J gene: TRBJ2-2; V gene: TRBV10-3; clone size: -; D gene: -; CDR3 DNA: TGTGCCATCAGTGAGTCCTGGGGGTCGAACACCGGGGAGCTGTTTTTT; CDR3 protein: CAISESWGSNTGELFF
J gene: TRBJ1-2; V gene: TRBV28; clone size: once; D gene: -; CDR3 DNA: TGTGCCAGCAGCCCCCTCTATGGCTACACCTTC; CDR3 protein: CASSPLYGYTF
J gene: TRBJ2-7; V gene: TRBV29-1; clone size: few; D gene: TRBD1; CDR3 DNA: TGCAGCGTCCGCGGGACAGGGGGAAGCCACGAGCAGTACTTC; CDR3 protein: CSVRGTGGSHEQYF
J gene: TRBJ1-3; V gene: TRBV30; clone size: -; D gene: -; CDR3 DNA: TGTGCCTGGCAGGGACACGATTCTTCTGGAAACACCATATATTTT; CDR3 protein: CAWQGHDSSGNTIYF
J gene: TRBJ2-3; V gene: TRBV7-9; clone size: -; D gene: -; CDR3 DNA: TGTGCCAGCAGCGCCGGGACCCTGGATACGCAGTATTTT; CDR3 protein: CASSAGTLDTQYF
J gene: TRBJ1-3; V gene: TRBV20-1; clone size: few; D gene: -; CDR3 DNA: TGCAGTGTCAGCGGAGTCTCTGGAAACACCATATATTTT; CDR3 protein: CSVSGVSGNTIYF
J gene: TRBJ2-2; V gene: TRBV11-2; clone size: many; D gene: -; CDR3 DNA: TGTGCCAGCAGCTTAGCAGGGTGGGGTACCTCCGGGGAGCTGTTTTTT; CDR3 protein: CASSLAGWGTSGELFF
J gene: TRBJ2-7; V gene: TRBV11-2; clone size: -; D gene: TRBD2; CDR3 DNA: TGTGCCAGCAGCTTAGATCGTCGCGGGAGCGGGATCGAGCAGTACTTC; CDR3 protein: CASSLDRRGSGIEQYF
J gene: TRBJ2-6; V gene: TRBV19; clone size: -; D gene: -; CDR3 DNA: TGTGCCAGTACCCCCGGGACACAAAGGTCCTCTGGGGCCAACGTCCTGACTTTC; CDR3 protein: CASTPGTQRSSGANVLTF